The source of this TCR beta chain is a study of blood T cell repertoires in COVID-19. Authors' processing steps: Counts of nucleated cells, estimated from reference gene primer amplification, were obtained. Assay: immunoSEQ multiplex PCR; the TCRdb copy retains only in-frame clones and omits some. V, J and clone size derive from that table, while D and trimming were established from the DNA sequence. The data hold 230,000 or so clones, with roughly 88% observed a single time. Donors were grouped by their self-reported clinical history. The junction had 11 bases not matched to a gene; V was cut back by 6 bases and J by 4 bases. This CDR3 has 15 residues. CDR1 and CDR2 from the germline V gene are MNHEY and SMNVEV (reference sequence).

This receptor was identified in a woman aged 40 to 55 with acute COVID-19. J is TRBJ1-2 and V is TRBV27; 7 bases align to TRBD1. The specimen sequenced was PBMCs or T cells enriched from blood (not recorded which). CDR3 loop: CASRSGTVPIYGYTF. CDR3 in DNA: TGTGCCAGCAGGTCCGGGACAGTACCCATCTATGGCTACACCTTC.